This is a list of T cell receptor beta chains from one sample in a study of blood T cell repertoires in COVID-19. The repertoire was sequenced with immunoSEQ multiplex PCR; TCRdb's copy has only in-frame clones and lacks some. This table has about 210,000 clones, around four fifths appearing once. The sample consisted of peripheral blood. These receptors came from a man aged 55 to 69 with COVID-19, enrolled during active disease. Each CDR3 is given with its conserved first and last residue. Each record gives: J gene, V gene, CDR3 protein.

j_call: TRBJ2-6; v_call: TRBV24-1; cdr3_aa: CATSDGRGTTSSGANVLTF
j_call: TRBJ1-1; v_call: TRBV20-1; cdr3_aa: CSASRSQGTEAFF
j_call: TRBJ2-7; v_call: TRBV5-4; cdr3_aa: CASSYASGTGRREQYF
j_call: TRBJ2-7; v_call: TRBV27; cdr3_aa: CASSALGPSSYEQYF
j_call: TRBJ2-2; v_call: TRBV9; cdr3_aa: CASSPQGPSNTGELFF
j_call: TRBJ1-5; v_call: TRBV11-2; cdr3_aa: CASSLDGGGPQPQHF
j_call: TRBJ1-1; v_call: TRBV5-1; cdr3_aa: CASSGTGGSLAFF
j_call: TRBJ1-5; v_call: TRBV6-2/TRBV6-3; cdr3_aa: CASSYGGGVGNQPQHF
j_call: TRBJ1-6; v_call: TRBV30; cdr3_aa: CAWSGQNNSPLHF
j_call: TRBJ1-5; v_call: TRBV7-2; cdr3_aa: CASSADSSNQPQHF
j_call: TRBJ2-1; v_call: TRBV5-1; cdr3_aa: CASSLRAGVNEQFF
j_call: TRBJ1-3; v_call: TRBV3-1/TRBV3-2; cdr3_aa: CASSHGDILSGNTIYF
j_call: TRBJ1-5; v_call: TRBV5-8; cdr3_aa: CASSLAPGNQPQHF
j_call: TRBJ1-2; v_call: TRBV7-2; cdr3_aa: CASSPTGGGGYTF
j_call: TRBJ1-4; v_call: TRBV2; cdr3_aa: CATDPRDRPNEKLFF
j_call: TRBJ2-3; v_call: TRBV28; cdr3_aa: CASPPSTGAITDTQYF
j_call: TRBJ1-6; v_call: TRBV5-1; cdr3_aa: CASKGVNSYNSPLHF
j_call: TRBJ1-4; v_call: TRBV7-2; cdr3_aa: CASSPRQGGELFF
j_call: TRBJ2-7; v_call: TRBV5-5; cdr3_aa: CASSLYSYEQYF
j_call: TRBJ2-3; v_call: TRBV11-2; cdr3_aa: CASKRQGEADTQYF
j_call: TRBJ2-7; v_call: TRBV11-2; cdr3_aa: CASSLGLAGTYEQYF
j_call: TRBJ2-2; v_call: TRBV23-1; cdr3_aa: CASRMGGSNTGELFF
j_call: TRBJ1-1; v_call: TRBV7-3; cdr3_aa: CASSSQGWGRSTEAFF
j_call: TRBJ1-2; v_call: TRBV19; cdr3_aa: CASTRQGANYGYTF
j_call: TRBJ2-5; v_call: TRBV3-1/TRBV3-2; cdr3_aa: CASSRLGGETQYF
j_call: TRBJ2-3; v_call: TRBV28; cdr3_aa: CASSSATSGRADTQYF
j_call: TRBJ1-1; v_call: TRBV7-9; cdr3_aa: CASSMTGSTENTEAFF
j_call: TRBJ2-7; v_call: TRBV7-2; cdr3_aa: CASSLSGHRAYEQYF
j_call: TRBJ1-4; v_call: TRBV2; cdr3_aa: CASRAVTGPNEKLFF
j_call: TRBJ1-5; v_call: TRBV19; cdr3_aa: CASSIGGGQGLRQPQHF
j_call: TRBJ1-4; v_call: TRBV4-2; cdr3_aa: CASSQDSGTGDEKLFF
j_call: TRBJ2-3; v_call: TRBV10-3; cdr3_aa: CAISEPDRATGTDTQYF
j_call: TRBJ2-1; v_call: TRBV5-4; cdr3_aa: CAIAGTGLGNEQFF
j_call: TRBJ1-4; v_call: TRBV18; cdr3_aa: CASSERTTNEKLFF
j_call: TRBJ1-1; v_call: TRBV15; cdr3_aa: CATSLQDSEAFF
j_call: TRBJ1-2; v_call: TRBV7-9; cdr3_aa: CASSLDRDYGYTF
j_call: TRBJ1-1; v_call: TRBV12-3/TRBV12-4; cdr3_aa: CASSLARHTEAFF
j_call: TRBJ2-1; v_call: TRBV24-1; cdr3_aa: CATSEQGAISYNEQFF
j_call: TRBJ2-7; v_call: TRBV7-2; cdr3_aa: CASSLTVALHEQYF
j_call: TRBJ1-2; v_call: TRBV23-1; cdr3_aa: CASDAGERSGYTF
j_call: TRBJ1-3; v_call: TRBV5-1; cdr3_aa: CASSLGDRSSGNTIYF
j_call: TRBJ1-2; v_call: TRBV27; cdr3_aa: CASSFSGYGYTF
j_call: TRBJ2-7; v_call: TRBV15; cdr3_aa: CATSRGGQSSYEQYF
j_call: TRBJ2-7; v_call: TRBV5-8; cdr3_aa: CASSPGGQSSYEQYF
j_call: TRBJ2-3; v_call: TRBV29-1; cdr3_aa: CSVVGLAKVHGQDTQYF
j_call: TRBJ2-1; v_call: TRBV11-2; cdr3_aa: CASSVYPGLGSYNEQFF
j_call: TRBJ2-5; v_call: TRBV11-2; cdr3_aa: CASSYGTAQETQYF
j_call: TRBJ1-5; v_call: TRBV3-1/TRBV3-2; cdr3_aa: CASSRRQGGQPQHF